These T cell receptor beta chains were read from a single sample in a study of monozygotic twins with inflammatory bowel disease. After re-calling the 5' RACE reads, TCRdb lists one entry per CDR3 protein, DNA absent. In total, the table holds approximately 400,000 distinct CDR3 sequences. Sequencing was carried out using blood. The receptors originated from a human donor with ulcerative colitis or Crohn's disease, or a healthy co-twin of an affected twin (not recorded which). The CDR3 runs from the conserved cysteine through the conserved F or W.

j_call | v_call | cdr3_aa
TRBJ1-1 | TRBV7-2 | CASSLEWGRSTEAFF
TRBJ2-3 | TRBV7-2 | CASSWAGGSSTDTQYF
TRBJ2-7 | TRBV7-9 | CASSLAVSGNEQYF
TRBJ1-4 | TRBV6-1 | CASNDRGTNEKLFF
TRBJ1-6 | TRBV3-1 | CASSQKGHNSPLHF
TRBJ1-3 | TRBV5-6 | CASSRQILPGNTIYF
TRBJ1-4 | TRBV6-6 | CASSYSVEKLFF
TRBJ2-7 | TRBV20-1 | CSASRAGNSYEQYF
TRBJ1-2 | TRBV29-1 | CSVGNNNYGYTF
TRBJ2-1 | TRBV5-1 | CASSLEGQRDEQFF
TRBJ2-3 | TRBV10-3 | CAIGLGTSGLGTDTQYF
TRBJ1-2 | TRBV7-2 | CASSLRTGVYYGYTF
TRBJ1-4 | TRBV12-3/TRBV12-4 | CASTPGTTGQKLFF
TRBJ2-1 | TRBV6-5 | CASSYLGLAGGSSYNEQFF
TRBJ2-3 | TRBV10-3 | CAISQRGPPEDTQYF
TRBJ2-7 | TRBV6-5 | CASSRTVTYEQYF
TRBJ1-2 | TRBV19 | CASSPTATYGYTF